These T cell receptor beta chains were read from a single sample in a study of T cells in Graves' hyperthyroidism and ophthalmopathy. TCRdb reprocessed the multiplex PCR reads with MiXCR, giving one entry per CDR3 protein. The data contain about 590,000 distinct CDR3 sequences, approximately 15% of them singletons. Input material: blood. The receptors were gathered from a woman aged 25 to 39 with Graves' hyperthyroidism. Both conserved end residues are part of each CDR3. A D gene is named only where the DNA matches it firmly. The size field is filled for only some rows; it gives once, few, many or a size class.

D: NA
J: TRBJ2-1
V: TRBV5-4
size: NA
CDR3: CASSPGPHSSYNEQFF
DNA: TGTGCCAGCAGCCCGGGACCCCACAGCTCCTACAATGAGCAGTTCTTC

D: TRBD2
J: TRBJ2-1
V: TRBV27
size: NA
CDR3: CASSSSGSGHNEQFF
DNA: TGTGCCAGCAGTTCTAGCGGGAGTGGGCACAATGAGCAGTTCTTC

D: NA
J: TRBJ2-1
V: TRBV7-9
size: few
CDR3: CASSPPGLRANEQFF
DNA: TGTGCCAGCAGCCCCCCGGGCCTCCGAGCTAATGAGCAGTTCTTC

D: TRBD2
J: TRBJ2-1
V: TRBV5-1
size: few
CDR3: CASRDASGSWNEQFF
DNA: TGCGCCAGCAGAGATGCTAGCGGGAGTTGGAATGAGCAGTTCTTC

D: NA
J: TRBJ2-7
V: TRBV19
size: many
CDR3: CASSASAGRGYEQYF
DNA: TGTGCCAGTAGTGCCTCCGCAGGGCGAGGGTACGAGCAGTACTTC

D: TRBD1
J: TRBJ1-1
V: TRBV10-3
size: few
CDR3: CAISLGQRNTEAFF
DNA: TGTGCCATCAGCTTGGGACAGCGAAACACTGAAGCTTTCTTT

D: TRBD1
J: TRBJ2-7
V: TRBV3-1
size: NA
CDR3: CASSHFRQGQGTYEQYF
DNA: TGTGCCAGCAGCCATTTTCGCCAAGGACAGGGTACCTACGAGCAGTACTTC

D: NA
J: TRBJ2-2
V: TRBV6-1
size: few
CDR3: CASSYLGSTTGELFF
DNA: TGTGCCAGCAGTTATTTAGGGTCGACCACCGGGGAGCTGTTTTTT

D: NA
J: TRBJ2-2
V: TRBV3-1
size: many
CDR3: CASSQGQRRGTGELFF
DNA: TGTGCCAGCAGCCAGGGGCAGCGCAGGGGTACCGGGGAGCTGTTTTTT

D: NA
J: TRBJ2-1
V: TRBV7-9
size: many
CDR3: CASSTTGLAHNEQFF
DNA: TGTGCCAGCAGCACAACGGGGCTCGCTCACAATGAGCAGTTCTTC

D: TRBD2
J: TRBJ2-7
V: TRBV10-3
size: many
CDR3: CATWGGEAYEQYF
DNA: TGTGCCACCTGGGGGGGAGAGGCCTACGAGCAGTACTTC

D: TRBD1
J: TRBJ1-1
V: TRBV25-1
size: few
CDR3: CASSGDRGREPAFF
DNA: TGTGCCAGCAGTGGCGACAGGGGGCGCGAACCAGCTTTCTTT

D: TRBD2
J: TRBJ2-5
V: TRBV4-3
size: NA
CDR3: CASSQGGLAEETQYF
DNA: TGCGCCAGCAGCCAAGGGGGACTAGCGGAAGAGACCCAGTACTTC

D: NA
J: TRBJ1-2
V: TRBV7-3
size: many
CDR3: CASSDMTDSGYTF
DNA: TGTGCCAGCAGCGACATGACAGACAGCGGCTACACCTTC

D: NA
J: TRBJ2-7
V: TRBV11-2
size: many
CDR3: CASSGLGAGSIGSYEQYF
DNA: TGTGCCAGCAGCGGACTGGGGGCTGGATCAATTGGCTCCTACGAGCAGTACTTC

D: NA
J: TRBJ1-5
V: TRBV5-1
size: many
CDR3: CASSKEGYSNQPQHF
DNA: TGCGCCAGCAGCAAAGAAGGATATAGCAATCAGCCCCAGCATTTT

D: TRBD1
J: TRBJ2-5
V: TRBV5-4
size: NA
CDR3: CALSGTGEETQYF
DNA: TGTGCCCTCTCAGGGACAGGGGAAGAGACCCAGTACTTC

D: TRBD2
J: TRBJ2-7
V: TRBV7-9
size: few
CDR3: CASSGATSGRASVAEQYF
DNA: TGTGCCAGCAGCGGGGCGACTAGCGGGAGGGCCTCAGTCGCCGAGCAGTACTTC

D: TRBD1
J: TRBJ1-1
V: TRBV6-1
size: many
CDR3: CASSESLWDRGYSTEAFF
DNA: TGTGCCAGCAGTGAATCTTTATGGGACAGGGGATATTCCACTGAAGCTTTCTTT

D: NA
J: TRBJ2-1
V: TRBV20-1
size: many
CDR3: CSASGGNYNEQFF
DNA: TGCAGTGCTAGCGGGGGCAACTACAATGAGCAGTTCTTC

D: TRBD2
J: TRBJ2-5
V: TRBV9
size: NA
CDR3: CASSVGSGAYQETQYF
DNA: TGTGCCAGCAGCGTAGGGAGCGGGGCCTACCAAGAGACCCAGTACTTC

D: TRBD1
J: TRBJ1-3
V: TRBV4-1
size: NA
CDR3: CASSQDRGNGNTIYF
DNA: TGCGCCAGCAGCCAAGACAGGGGGAACGGAAACACCATATATTTT

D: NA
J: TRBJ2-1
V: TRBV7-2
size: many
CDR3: CASKQGPSSYNEQFF
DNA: TGTGCCAGCAAACAGGGACCTAGCTCCTACAATGAGCAGTTCTTC

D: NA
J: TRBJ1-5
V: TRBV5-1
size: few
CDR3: CASSLAGSSDSNQPQHF
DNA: TGCGCCAGCAGCTTGGCCGGGAGCAGTGATAGCAATCAGCCCCAGCATTTT

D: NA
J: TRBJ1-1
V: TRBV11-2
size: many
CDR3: CASSLGHQNTEAFF
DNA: TGTGCCAGCAGCTTAGGACACCAGAACACTGAAGCTTTCTTT

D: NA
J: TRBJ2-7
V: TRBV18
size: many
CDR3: CASSPTETYEQYF
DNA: TGTGCCAGCTCACCTACGGAAACCTACGAGCAGTACTTC

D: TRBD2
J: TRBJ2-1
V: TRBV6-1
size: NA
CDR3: CASRGHGLAGDGEQFF
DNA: TGTGCCAGCAGAGGACATGGACTAGCAGGGGATGGTGAGCAGTTCTTC

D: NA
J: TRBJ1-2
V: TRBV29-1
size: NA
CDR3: CSVALLYGYTF
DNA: TGCAGCGTTGCACTCCTCTATGGCTACACCTTC

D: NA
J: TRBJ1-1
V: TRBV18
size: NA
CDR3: CASSPSTGFKNTEAFF
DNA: TGTGCCAGCTCACCATCTACAGGGTTTAAGAACACTGAAGCTTTCTTT

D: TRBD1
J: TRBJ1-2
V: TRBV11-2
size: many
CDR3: CASSSGGVNGYTF
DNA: TGTGCCAGCAGCTCAGGGGGCGTGAATGGCTACACCTTC

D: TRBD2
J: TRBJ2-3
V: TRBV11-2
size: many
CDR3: CASSPRGREGSDTQYF
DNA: TGTGCCAGCAGCCCCCGGGGGCGGGAGGGCTCAGATACGCAGTATTTT

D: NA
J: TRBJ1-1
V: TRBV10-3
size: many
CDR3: CAIRDSENTEAFF
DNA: TGTGCCATCAGGGACAGCGAGAACACTGAAGCTTTCTTT

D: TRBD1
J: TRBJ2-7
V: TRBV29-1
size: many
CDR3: CSARDRIYEQYF
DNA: TGCAGCGCTCGGGACAGGATCTACGAGCAGTACTTC

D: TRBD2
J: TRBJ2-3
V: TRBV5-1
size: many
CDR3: CASSSKASGSTDTQYF
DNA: TGCGCCAGCAGCTCTAAGGCTAGCGGAAGCACAGATACGCAGTATTTT

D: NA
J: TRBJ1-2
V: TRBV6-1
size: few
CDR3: CASSRMIRENYGYTF
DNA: TGTGCCAGCAGTCGGATGATCAGGGAGAACTATGGCTACACCTTC

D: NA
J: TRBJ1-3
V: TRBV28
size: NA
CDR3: CASSRESDRTGNTIYF
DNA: TGTGCCAGCAGCCGGGAATCCGACAGGACTGGAAACACCATATATTTT

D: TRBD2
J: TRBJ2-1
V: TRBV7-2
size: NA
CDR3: CASSPTSGSSTEQFF
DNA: TGTGCCAGCAGCCCGACTAGCGGGAGTTCTACTGAGCAGTTCTTC

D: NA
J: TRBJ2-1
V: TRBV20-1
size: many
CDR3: CSAVDLGYNEQFF
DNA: TGCAGTGCCGTCGATCTGGGCTACAATGAGCAGTTCTTC

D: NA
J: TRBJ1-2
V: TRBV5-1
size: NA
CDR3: CTSSRDTSLNYGYTF
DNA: TGTACCAGCAGCCGGGACACCTCCCTTAACTATGGCTACACCTTC

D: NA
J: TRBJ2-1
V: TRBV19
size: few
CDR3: CASSIPTGLSEQFF
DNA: TGTGCCAGTAGTATTCCAACCGGACTGAGTGAGCAGTTCTTC

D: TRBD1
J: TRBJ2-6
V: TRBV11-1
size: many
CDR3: CASSSRTGDGANVLTF
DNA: TGTGCCAGCAGCTCCCGGACAGGGGATGGGGCCAACGTCCTGACTTTC